Listed below are T cell receptor beta chains from one sample, sequenced in a study of T cells in Graves' hyperthyroidism and ophthalmopathy. TCRdb independently ran MiXCR on the multiplex PCR reads; one entry per CDR3 protein. The repertoire holds hundreds of thousands of distinct CDR3 sequences, less than 25% seen once, with over 30% in the top ten. The source material was blood. The receptors derive from a man aged 25-45 years with Graves' ophthalmopathy. CDR3s include the opening cysteine and the closing phenylalanine or tryptophan. The D gene is left open where the match is weak. Clone size is not always given. Where it is, it says once, few, many or a class for expanded clones.

D,size,V,J,CDR3,DNA
.,.,TRBV5-1,TRBJ2-7,CASKEWVTEPYEQYF,TGCGCGAGCAAGGAGTGGGTAACCGAACCCTACGAGCAGTACTTC
.,many,TRBV27,TRBJ2-2,CASSFSTGELFF,TGTGCCAGCAGCTTTAGCACCGGGGAGCTGTTTTTT
.,.,TRBV20-1,TRBJ1-1,CSARDREMNTEAFF,TGCAGTGCTAGAGATCGGGAGATGAACACTGAAGCTTTCTTT
TRBD2,.,TRBV14,TRBJ2-1,CASSQAGSGAYNEQFF,TGTGCCAGCAGCCAAGCGGGGAGCGGGGCTTACAATGAGCAGTTCTTC
TRBD1,.,TRBV2,TRBJ2-7,CASRPYRGRHEQYF,TGTGCCAGCAGACCCTACAGGGGTAGACACGAGCAGTACTTC
TRBD1,.,TRBV19,TRBJ2-2,CASSKQGANTRELFF,TGTGCCAGTAGCAAACAGGGGGCAAACACCCGGGAGCTGTTTTTT
.,.,TRBV20-1,TRBJ2-4,CSAPRRVAKNIQYF,TGCAGTGCCCCACGCCGGGTAGCCAAAAACATTCAGTACTTC
.,.,TRBV24-1,TRBJ2-3,CATSSYSRADTQYF,TGTGCCACCAGTAGCTACTCTCGAGCAGATACGCAGTATTTT
TRBD1,many,TRBV28,TRBJ1-2,CASRDPTGTSDNYGYTF,TGTGCCAGCAGAGATCCGACAGGGACCAGCGATAACTATGGCTACACCTTC
.,.,TRBV5-6,TRBJ2-5,CASSPGPAIQETQYF,TGTGCCAGCAGCCCTGGGCCAGCCATCCAAGAGACCCAGTACTTC
TRBD2,.,TRBV20-1,TRBJ2-7,CSARELAGGHIAYEQYF,TGCAGTGCTAGAGAACTAGCGGGAGGTCACATCGCCTACGAGCAGTACTTC
.,few,TRBV18,TRBJ2-4,CASSPPMAQGAKNIQYF,TGTGCCAGCTCACCACCTATGGCGCAGGGCGCCAAAAACATTCAGTACTTC
.,.,TRBV12-5,TRBJ1-1,CASQRHGSEKLNTEAFF,TGTGCTAGTCAGCGACACGGATCGGAAAAACTGAACACTGAAGCTTTCTTT
.,many,TRBV28,TRBJ2-7,CASSFGRIYEQYF,TGTGCCAGCAGTTTTGGACGGATCTACGAGCAGTACTTC
.,few,TRBV6-1,TRBJ1-1,CASSWGAGTEAFF,TGTGCCAGCAGTTGGGGGGCCGGGACAGAAGCTTTCTTT
.,.,TRBV20-1,TRBJ1-3,CSARDGGSSSGNTIYF,TGCAGTGCTAGAGATGGGGGCTCAAGCTCTGGAAACACCATATATTTT
TRBD1,many,TRBV7-9,TRBJ2-1,CASSLTSYRGLANPNNEQFF,TGTGCCAGCAGCCTCACGTCGTACAGGGGGCTGGCTAATCCAAACAATGAGCAGTTCTTC
.,many,TRBV20-1,TRBJ2-2,CSASGPQNTGELFF,TGCAGTGCTAGTGGGCCCCAGAACACCGGGGAGCTGTTTTTT
TRBD2,many,TRBV11-2,TRBJ2-1,CASSLASGRVTYNEQFF,TGTGCCAGCAGCTTAGCTAGCGGGAGGGTTACCTACAATGAGCAGTTCTTC
.,many,TRBV18,TRBJ2-1,CASSPSGSTTGEQFF,TGTGCCAGCTCACCCTCCGGGTCTACCACGGGCGAGCAGTTCTTC
.,.,TRBV10-3,TRBJ2-3,CASTGLGTDTQYF,TGTGCCAGTACGGGACTCGGCACAGATACGCAGTATTTT
.,.,TRBV6-1,TRBJ1-2,CASSEAASGVYGYTF,TGTGCCAGCAGTGAAGCGGCTTCCGGGGTCTATGGCTACACCTTC
TRBD1,few,TRBV2,TRBJ2-1,CASSVFEQGTAVYNEQFF,TGTGCCAGCAGTGTTTTTGAACAGGGGACAGCAGTCTACAATGAGCAGTTCTTC
TRBD1,.,TRBV6-1,TRBJ1-5,CASSSDRSPDQPQHF,TGTGCCAGCAGTTCGGACAGGTCTCCCGATCAGCCCCAGCATTTT
TRBD2,few,TRBV4-2,TRBJ2-1,CASSRTDRTSSESQFF,TGTGCCAGCAGCCGGACCGATAGGACTAGCTCAGAGTCGCAGTTCTTC
.,many,TRBV27,TRBJ1-1,CASSLSRGGREAFF,TGTGCCAGCAGTTTATCGAGGGGTGGACGTGAAGCTTTCTTT
.,many,TRBV5-6,TRBJ2-3,CASSPSGVGTDTQYF,TGTGCCAGCAGCCCGAGCGGAGTTGGGACAGATACGCAGTATTTT
.,many,TRBV6-1,TRBJ2-7,CASSSDFYEQYF,TGTGCCAGCAGTTCGGACTTCTACGAGCAGTACTTC